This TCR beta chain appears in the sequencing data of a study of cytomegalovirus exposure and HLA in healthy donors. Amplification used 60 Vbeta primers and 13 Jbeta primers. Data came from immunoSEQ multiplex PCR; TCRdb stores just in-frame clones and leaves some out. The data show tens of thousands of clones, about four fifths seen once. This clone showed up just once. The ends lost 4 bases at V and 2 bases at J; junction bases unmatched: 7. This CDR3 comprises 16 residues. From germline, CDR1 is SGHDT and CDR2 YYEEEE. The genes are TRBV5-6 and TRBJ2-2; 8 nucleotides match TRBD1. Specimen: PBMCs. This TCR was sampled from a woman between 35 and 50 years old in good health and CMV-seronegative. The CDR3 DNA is TGTGCCAGCAGCGCGGACAGGGTGGCAAACACCGGGGAGCTGTTTTTT. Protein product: CASSADRVANTGELFF.